These T cell receptor beta chains were read from a single sample in a study of T cell clonotyping in hematopoietic cell transplantation. Libraries were prepared by immunoSEQ multiplex PCR; TCRdb keeps only in-frame clonotypes and omits some of them. The sample has fewer than 70,000 clones; 94% are singletons. Sequenced material: peripheral blood mononuclear cells. The receptor set was obtained from a man between 50 and 59 years old in good health. Some clones in this sample may be carry-over from other donors' samples. The conserved cysteine and the conserved F or W are not part of the CDR3 here.

v_call cdr3_aa
TRBV4-3 ASSQVASAEQY
TRBV5-4 ASSLARGGTYGYT
TRBV29-1 SVGGKETQY
TRBV29-1 SVVWGTGNTIY
TRBV9 ASNSGLEVFGELF
TRBV28 ASSSGGSTDTQY
TRBV7-9 ASSLDEGLSPLH
TRBV5-1 ASSLNRGQSREQY
TRBV7-9 ASSLDESRNYGYT
TRBV6-5 ASSYSGESYEQY
TRBV5-6 ASSVNVGFDQPQH
TRBV2 AILLPPGTDTQY
TRBV5-8 ASSLVGGPDYNEQF
TRBV7-8 ASSSRGAWDYEQY
TRBV14 ASQRAGSRSYNEQF
TRBV10-3 AISAVDRGRGTEAF
TRBV10-2 ASSLDRVGGYT
TRBV5-1 ASSEQGAGPYGYT
TRBV28 ASSLLPGRETQY
TRBV2 ASRPMGLQRRETQY
TRBV7-2 ASSQQGMNTEAF
TRBV28 ASSPHPGPSSYEQY
TRBV19 ASSFSSSGSSTDTQY
TRBV20-1 SARQGYEQY
TRBV4-1 ASSQGESPQH
TRBV5-1 ASSFRNTGTGYEQY
TRBV5-6 ASRPIGEKLF
TRBV4-2 ASSHDREDYGYT
TRBV6-6 ASSYSRVNTEAF
TRBV28 ASSPGRWNTEAF
TRBV28 ASSSVRQGEQY
TRBV5-1 ASTILRVQTGELF
TRBV6-5 ASSYSSGDEQY
TRBV4-3 ASSPARTGTYEQY
TRBV6-6 ASSGDRNYGYT
TRBV7-2 ASSLSRGGLNTEAF
TRBV9 ASSVENVAGELF
TRBV7-9 ASSFETQETQY
TRBV27 ASSLGGAGLGEKLF
TRBV5-1 ASSPDDTDTQY
TRBV6-5 ASSKGGLVEAF
TRBV5-4 ASSLKEVGYT